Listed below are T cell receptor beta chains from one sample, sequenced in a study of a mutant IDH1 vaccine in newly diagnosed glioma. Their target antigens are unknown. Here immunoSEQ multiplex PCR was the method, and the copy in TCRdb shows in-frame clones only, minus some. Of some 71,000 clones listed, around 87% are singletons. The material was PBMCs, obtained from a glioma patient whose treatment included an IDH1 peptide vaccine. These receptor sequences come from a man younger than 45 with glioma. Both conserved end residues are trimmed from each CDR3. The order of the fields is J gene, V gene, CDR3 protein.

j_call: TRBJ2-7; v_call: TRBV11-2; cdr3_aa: ASSIAPGTGREQY
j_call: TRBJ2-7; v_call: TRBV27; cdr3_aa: ASSPSIGPYVHEQY
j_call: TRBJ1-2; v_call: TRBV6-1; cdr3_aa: AGRVQPSYGYT
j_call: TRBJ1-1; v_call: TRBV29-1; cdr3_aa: SALVAAEAF
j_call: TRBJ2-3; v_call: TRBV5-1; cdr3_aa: ASSLEGRPGTDTQY
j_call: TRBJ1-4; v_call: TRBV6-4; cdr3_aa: ASSVRRTEKLF
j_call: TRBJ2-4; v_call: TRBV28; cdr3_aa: ASSPGHPENIQY
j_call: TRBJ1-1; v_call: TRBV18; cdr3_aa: ASSPLTGDTEAF
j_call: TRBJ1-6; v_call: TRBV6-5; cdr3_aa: ASSYSGQSRGSPLH
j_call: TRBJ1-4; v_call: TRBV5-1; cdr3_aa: ASSATGDANEKLF
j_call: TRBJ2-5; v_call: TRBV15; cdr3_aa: ATSRAGYSQETQY
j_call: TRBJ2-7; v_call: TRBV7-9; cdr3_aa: ASRDGTSGSSYEQY
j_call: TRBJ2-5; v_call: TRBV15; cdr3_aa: ATSRGLAGETQY
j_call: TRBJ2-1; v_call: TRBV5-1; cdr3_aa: ASSLERGEQF
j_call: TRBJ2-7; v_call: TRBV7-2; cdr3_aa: ASSYKAGDFYEQY
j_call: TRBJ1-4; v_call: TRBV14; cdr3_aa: ASSQGGWSPNEKLF
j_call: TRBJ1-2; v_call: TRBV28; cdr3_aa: ASSSQGIVHGYT
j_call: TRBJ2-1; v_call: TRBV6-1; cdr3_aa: ASSEYYYNEQF
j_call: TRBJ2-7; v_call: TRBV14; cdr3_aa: ASSQEMGSRQY
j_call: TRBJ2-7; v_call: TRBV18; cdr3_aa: ASSPGDGQQY
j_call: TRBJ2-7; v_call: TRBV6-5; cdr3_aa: ASRRGQFHEQY
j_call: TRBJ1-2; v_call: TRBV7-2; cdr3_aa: ASSFSSVFGYGYT
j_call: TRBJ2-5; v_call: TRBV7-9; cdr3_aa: ASSLGLAGTPQETQY
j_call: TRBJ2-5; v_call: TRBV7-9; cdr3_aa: ASSDRDWQETQY
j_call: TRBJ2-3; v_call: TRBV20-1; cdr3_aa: SDRSGDTQY
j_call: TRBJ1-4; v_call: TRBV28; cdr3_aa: ASSLNWGTGGEKLF
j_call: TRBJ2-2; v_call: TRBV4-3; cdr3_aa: ASSQDQGLWELF
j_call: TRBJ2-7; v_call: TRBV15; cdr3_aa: ATSRDETGVTYEQY
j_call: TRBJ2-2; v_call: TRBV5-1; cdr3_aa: ASSLRGSGSWELF
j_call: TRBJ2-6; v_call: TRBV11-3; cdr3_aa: ASSSPGVAGANVLT
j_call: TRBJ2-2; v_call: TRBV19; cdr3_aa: ASSAQGLAGGPGGELF
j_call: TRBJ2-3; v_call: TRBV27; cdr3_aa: ASSLRGSASGRRDTQY
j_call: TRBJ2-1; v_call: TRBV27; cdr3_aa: ASSLRLAGNNEQF
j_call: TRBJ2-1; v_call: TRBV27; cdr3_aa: ASRRTGSYNEQF